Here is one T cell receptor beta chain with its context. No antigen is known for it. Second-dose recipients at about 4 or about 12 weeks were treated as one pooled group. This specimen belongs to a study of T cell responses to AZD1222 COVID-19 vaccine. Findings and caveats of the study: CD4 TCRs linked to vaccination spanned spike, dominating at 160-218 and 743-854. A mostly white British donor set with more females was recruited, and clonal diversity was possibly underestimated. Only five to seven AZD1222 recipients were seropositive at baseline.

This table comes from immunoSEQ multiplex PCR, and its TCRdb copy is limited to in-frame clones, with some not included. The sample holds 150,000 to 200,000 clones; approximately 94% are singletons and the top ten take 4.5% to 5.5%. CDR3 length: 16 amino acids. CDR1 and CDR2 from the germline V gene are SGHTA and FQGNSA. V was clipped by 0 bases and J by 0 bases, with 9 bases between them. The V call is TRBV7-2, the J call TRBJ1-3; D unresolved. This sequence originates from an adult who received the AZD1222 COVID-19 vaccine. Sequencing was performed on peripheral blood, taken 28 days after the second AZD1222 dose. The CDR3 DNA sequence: TGTGCCAGCAGCTTAGCTTTGTTGAGCTCTGGAAACACCATATATTTT. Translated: CASSLALLSSGNTIYF.